A selection of T cell receptor beta chains follows, all from one sample in a study of post-analysis software for immune sequencing data. TCRdb used MiXCR to reprocess the PCR reads, holding one entry per CDR3 protein. The sample has 380,000 or so distinct CDR3 sequences; roughly 30% are singletons. Material for sequencing was blood. Receptor source: a girl aged 10 to 17 with multiple sclerosis. The CDR3 runs from the conserved cysteine through the conserved F or W. Each record gives: J gene, V gene, CDR3 protein.

j_call: TRBJ1-6
v_call: TRBV6-6
cdr3_aa: CASSSGDGNSPLHF

j_call: TRBJ2-2
v_call: TRBV6-5
cdr3_aa: CASSTSGGAGGELFF

j_call: TRBJ2-3
v_call: TRBV4-2
cdr3_aa: CASSQDRTRGLAGGLSVDTQYF

j_call: TRBJ2-3
v_call: TRBV6-2/TRBV6-3
cdr3_aa: CASRTGAGSLFTDTQYF

j_call: TRBJ2-1
v_call: TRBV25-1
cdr3_aa: CASGTGGYNEQFF

j_call: TRBJ1-2
v_call: TRBV7-2
cdr3_aa: CASSPQGGVNYGYTF

j_call: TRBJ2-4
v_call: TRBV7-9
cdr3_aa: CASSFLAGAGKNIQYF

j_call: TRBJ1-2
v_call: TRBV7-3
cdr3_aa: CASSPRQGGGYTF

j_call: TRBJ2-1
v_call: TRBV24-1
cdr3_aa: CATSDPGVTYNEQFF

j_call: TRBJ2-7
v_call: TRBV12-3/TRBV12-4
cdr3_aa: CASTTPAGGGYEQYF

j_call: TRBJ2-3
v_call: TRBV6-2/TRBV6-3
cdr3_aa: CASSPARGRGDTQYF

j_call: TRBJ1-1
v_call: TRBV7-2
cdr3_aa: CASSLAVQGSTEAFF

j_call: TRBJ1-2
v_call: TRBV6-6
cdr3_aa: CASTLTGDHGYTF

j_call: TRBJ1-6
v_call: TRBV7-9
cdr3_aa: CASSRNHRFYNSPLHF

j_call: TRBJ2-5
v_call: TRBV20-1
cdr3_aa: CSAPRTGEETQYF

j_call: TRBJ2-7
v_call: TRBV7-9
cdr3_aa: CASSLRPGQGAYEQYF

j_call: TRBJ2-6
v_call: TRBV9
cdr3_aa: CASSGTGYGANVLTF

j_call: TRBJ2-1
v_call: TRBV6-1
cdr3_aa: CASSERLTSEQFF

j_call: TRBJ2-1
v_call: TRBV14
cdr3_aa: CASRVAGSSYNEQFF

j_call: TRBJ2-3
v_call: TRBV14
cdr3_aa: CASSPPPGGPRLTDTQYF

j_call: TRBJ2-3
v_call: TRBV7-3
cdr3_aa: CASSPSGGGDTQYF

j_call: TRBJ1-1
v_call: TRBV20-1
cdr3_aa: CSAPTGTNTEAFF

j_call: TRBJ2-4
v_call: TRBV7-9
cdr3_aa: CASSLDLAKNIQYF

j_call: TRBJ1-2
v_call: TRBV9
cdr3_aa: CASSQGGTGALNYGYTF

j_call: TRBJ1-2
v_call: TRBV12-3/TRBV12-4
cdr3_aa: CASTLRGAVNGYTF

j_call: TRBJ2-3
v_call: TRBV12-3/TRBV12-4
cdr3_aa: CASSSPHPADGTDTQYF

j_call: TRBJ2-5
v_call: TRBV2
cdr3_aa: CASRTREQETQYF

j_call: TRBJ2-5
v_call: TRBV29-1
cdr3_aa: CSSAGRLQETQYF

j_call: -
v_call: TRBV10-3
cdr3_aa: CAISESPTGYGEQYF

j_call: TRBJ1-2
v_call: TRBV5-1
cdr3_aa: CASSLEGGTYGYTF